This entry features one T cell receptor beta chain sequence. Its antigen is unknown. The sample is drawn from a study of T-cell reconstitution after alpha-beta-depleted transplantation in children. Study conclusions and caveats: Newly produced T cells mostly provided counts and TCRbeta diversity after one year, as hyperexpanded clones declined.

For TCRbeta, the library was prepared with unique molecular identifiers. TCRdb reanalysed the PCR reads using MiXCR and keeps one entry per CDR3 protein. Here the sample spans about 580,000 distinct CDR3 sequences, under 30% being singletons. Germline V gene lookup returns CDR1 DFQATT and CDR2 SNEGSKA (reference sequence). CDR3 size: 16 residues. Trimming pared 5 bases from V and 2 bases from J, leaving 20 bases between. This sequence originates from a boy under two years old who had a stem cell transplant for acute myeloid leukemia, so the T cells may come from the graft donor. The chain uses TRBV20-1 and TRBJ2-3, with D hard to call. The sequences come from PBMCs, mostly from graft donor cells, collected 360 days after TCRalphabeta/CD19-depleted stem cell transplant. DNA for the CDR3: TGCAGTGCTTCCACTGGGCTCATCAGCTCCACAGATACGCAGTATTTT. It specifies CSASTGLISSTDTQYF.